The subject of this entry is one T cell receptor (beta chain). Its antigen remains unknown. The data are from a study of CXCR3-negative and CXCR3-positive naive CD8 T cells. About the research overall: TRB reads totalled about 140 million, about 1.5 +/- 0.3 million per library.

Investigators sorted each CD8+ T cell subset in triplicate, taking under 350,000 cells each time. With UMI labels, 5' RACE was used to prepare the TRB cDNA libraries. TCRdb derives one entry per CDR3 protein from the 5' RACE reads, leaving out DNA. This repertoire includes approximately 60,000 distinct CDR3 sequences. CDR3 length equals 14 residues. Germline CDR1 is SQVTM and CDR2 is ANQGSEA. Study-level results: Diversity proved comparably high across both naive subsets and much lower in memory CD8+ cells.

The clonotype originates from a human donor in good health. Some clones in this sample may be carry-over from other donors' samples. Source material: memory CD8+ T cells from blood. The chain recombines TRBV29-1 with TRBJ2-1; the D call of TRBD2 rests on TCRdb alone, since no DNA is present to check it. The chain's CDR3 is CSVEELAEDNEQFF.